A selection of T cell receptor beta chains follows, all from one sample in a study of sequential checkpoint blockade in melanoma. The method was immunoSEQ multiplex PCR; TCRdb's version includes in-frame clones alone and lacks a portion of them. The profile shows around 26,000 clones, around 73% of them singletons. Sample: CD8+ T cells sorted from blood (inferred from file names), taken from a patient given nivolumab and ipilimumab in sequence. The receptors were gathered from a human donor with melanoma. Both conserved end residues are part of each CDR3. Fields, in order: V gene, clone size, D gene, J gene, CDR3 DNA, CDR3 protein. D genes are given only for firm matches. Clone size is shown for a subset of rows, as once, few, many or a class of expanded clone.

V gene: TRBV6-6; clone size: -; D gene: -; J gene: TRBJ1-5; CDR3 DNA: TGTGCCAGCAGTTACGAGGCGCCGAGGAATCAGCCCCAGCATTTT; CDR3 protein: CASSYEAPRNQPQHF
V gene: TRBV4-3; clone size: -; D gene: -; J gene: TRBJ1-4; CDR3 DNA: TGCGCCAGCAGCCAAGGAGACCGGGTGGGTGAAAAACTGTTTTTT; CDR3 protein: CASSQGDRVGEKLFF
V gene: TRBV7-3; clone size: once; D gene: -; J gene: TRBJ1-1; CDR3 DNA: TGTGCCAGCAGCTCCATCCCCGAGGACACTGAAGCTTTCTTT; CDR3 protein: CASSSIPEDTEAFF
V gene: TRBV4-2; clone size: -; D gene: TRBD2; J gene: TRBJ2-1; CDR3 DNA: TGTGCCAGCAGCCGAGAGTCGGGAATTGGGGAGGGAACCAATGAGCAGTTCTTC; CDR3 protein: CASSRESGIGEGTNEQFF
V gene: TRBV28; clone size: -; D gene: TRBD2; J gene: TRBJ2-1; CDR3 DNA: TGTGCCAGCAGTCAACTAGCGGGAGGCCCAGACAATGAGCAGTTCTTC; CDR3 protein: CASSQLAGGPDNEQFF
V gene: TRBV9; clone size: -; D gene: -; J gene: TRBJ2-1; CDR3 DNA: TGTGCCAGCAGCGTCACGGGGGGCACGGATGAGCAGTTCTTC; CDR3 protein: CASSVTGGTDEQFF
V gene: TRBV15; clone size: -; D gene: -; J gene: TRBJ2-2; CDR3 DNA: TGTGCCACCAGCAGCCCACTAGGGGGGGACACCGGGGAGCTGTTTTTT; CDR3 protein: CATSSPLGGDTGELFF
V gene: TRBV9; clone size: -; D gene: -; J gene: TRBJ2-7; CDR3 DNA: TGTGCCAGCAGCAACGGGAAATCAAATGAGCAGTACTTC; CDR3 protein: CASSNGKSNEQYF
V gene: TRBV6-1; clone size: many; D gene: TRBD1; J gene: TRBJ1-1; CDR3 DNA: TGTGCCAGCAGTATCGGGACAGTTAACACTGAAGCTTTCTTT; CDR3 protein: CASSIGTVNTEAFF
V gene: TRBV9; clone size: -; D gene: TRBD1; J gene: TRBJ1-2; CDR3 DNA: TGTGCCAGCAGCATGCCAGGGGGGCACGGCTATGGCTACACCTTC; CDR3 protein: CASSMPGGHGYGYTF
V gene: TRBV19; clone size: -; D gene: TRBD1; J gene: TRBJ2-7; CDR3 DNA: TGTGCCACCTCTCCCTGGACAGGGAGCGACGAGCAGTACTTC; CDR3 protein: CATSPWTGSDEQYF
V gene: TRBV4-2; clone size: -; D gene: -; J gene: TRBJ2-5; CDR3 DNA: TGTGCCAGCAGCCAAGTAGGGACTCCGTCCGAGACCCAGTACTTC; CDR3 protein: CASSQVGTPSETQYF
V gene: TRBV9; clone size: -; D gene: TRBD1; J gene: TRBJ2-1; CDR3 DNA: TGTGCCAGCAGCGTAACCCAAGGGGGCGCTTCTCACAATGAGCAGTTCTTC; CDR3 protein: CASSVTQGGASHNEQFF
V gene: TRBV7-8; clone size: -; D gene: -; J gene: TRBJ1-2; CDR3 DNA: TGTGCCAGCAGCTTATCCCTCTTTGGTCGAGGGTTTGGCTACACCTTC; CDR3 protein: CASSLSLFGRGFGYTF
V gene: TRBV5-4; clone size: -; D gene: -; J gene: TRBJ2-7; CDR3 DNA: TGTGCCAGCCACAAAAGGACAGCAGACGAGCAGTACTTC; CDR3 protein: CASHKRTADEQYF
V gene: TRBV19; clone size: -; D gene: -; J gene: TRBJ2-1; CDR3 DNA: TGTGCCAGTAGTAGCGGATCCTACAATGAGCAGTTCTTC; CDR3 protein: CASSSGSYNEQFF
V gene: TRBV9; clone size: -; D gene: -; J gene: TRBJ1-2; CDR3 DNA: TGTGCCAGCAGCGTAGTACAGGCGAGCCATGGCTACACCTTC; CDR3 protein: CASSVVQASHGYTF
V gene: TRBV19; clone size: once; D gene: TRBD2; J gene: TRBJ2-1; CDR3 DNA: TGTGCCAGTAGCGTAAGCCCTAGCGGGGGTAATGAGCAGTTCTTC; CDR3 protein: CASSVSPSGGNEQFF
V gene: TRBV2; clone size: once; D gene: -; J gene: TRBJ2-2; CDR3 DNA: TGTGCCAGCAAAATAATGTTCGGGAGTGCCGTCGGGGAGCTGTTTTTT; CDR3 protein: CASKIMFGSAVGELFF
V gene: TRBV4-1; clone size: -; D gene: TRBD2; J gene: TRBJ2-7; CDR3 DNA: TGCGCCAGCAGCCAAGGACTAGCGGGAACCTACGAGCAGTACTTC; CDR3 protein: CASSQGLAGTYEQYF
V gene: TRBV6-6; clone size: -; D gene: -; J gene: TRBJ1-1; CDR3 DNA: TGTGCCAGCAGTTACCGGGGGTACACTGAAGCTTTCTTT; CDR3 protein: CASSYRGYTEAFF
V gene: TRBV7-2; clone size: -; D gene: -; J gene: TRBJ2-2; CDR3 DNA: TGTGCCAGCAGCTTAGAAAGTCCGTTATTAGCCGTGAACACCGGGGAGCTGTTTTTT; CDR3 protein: CASSLESPLLAVNTGELFF
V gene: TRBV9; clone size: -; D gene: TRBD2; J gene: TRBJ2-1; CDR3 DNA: TGTGCCAGCAGCGTTAGGGAGGGGTTCTACAATGAGCAGTTCTTC; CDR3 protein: CASSVREGFYNEQFF
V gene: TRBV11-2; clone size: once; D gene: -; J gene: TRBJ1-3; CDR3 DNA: TGTGCCAGCAGGGAACAGGGAAACACCATATATTTT; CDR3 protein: CASREQGNTIYF
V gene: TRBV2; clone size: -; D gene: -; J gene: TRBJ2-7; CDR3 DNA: TGTGCCAGCAGCCAAGGGCTGCAGGGCTACGAGCAGTACTTC; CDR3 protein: CASSQGLQGYEQYF
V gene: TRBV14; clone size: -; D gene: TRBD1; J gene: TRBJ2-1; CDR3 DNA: TGTGCCAGCAGCCAAGGGACAGGGGATGAGCAGTTCTTC; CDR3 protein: CASSQGTGDEQFF
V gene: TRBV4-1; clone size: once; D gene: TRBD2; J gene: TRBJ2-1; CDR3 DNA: TGCGCCAGCAAAGTGACTAGCGGGAGAACCTACAATGAGCAGTTCTTC; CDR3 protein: CASKVTSGRTYNEQFF
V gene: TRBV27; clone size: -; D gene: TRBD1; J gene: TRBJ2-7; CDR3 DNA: TGTGCCAGCAGTTTATCACAGGGGTTAACCTACGAGCAGTACTTC; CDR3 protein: CASSLSQGLTYEQYF
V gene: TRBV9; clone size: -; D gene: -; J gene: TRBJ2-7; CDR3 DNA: TGTGCCAGCAGCGCCCTCTGGACTCCCCACTACGAGCAGTACTTC; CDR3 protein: CASSALWTPHYEQYF
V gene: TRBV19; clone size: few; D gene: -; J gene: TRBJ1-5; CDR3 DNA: TGTGCCAGTAGTCCGGAAAAGCGGGGTCAGCCCCAGCATTTT; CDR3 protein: CASSPEKRGQPQHF
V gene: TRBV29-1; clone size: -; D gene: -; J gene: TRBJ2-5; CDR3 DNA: TGCAGCGTTACACGAACGCGGGTCCTGCAAGAGACCCAGTACTTC; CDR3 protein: CSVTRTRVLQETQYF
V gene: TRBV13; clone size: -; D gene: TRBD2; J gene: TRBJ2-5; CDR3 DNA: TGTGCCAGCAGCTCCCGGGGGAGGGAGGAGACCCAGTACTTC; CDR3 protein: CASSSRGREETQYF
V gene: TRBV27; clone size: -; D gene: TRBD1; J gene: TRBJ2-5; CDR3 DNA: TGTGCCAGCAGTTTAGAATCACAGGGGACCCTCAAGACCCAGTACTTC; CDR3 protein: CASSLESQGTLKTQYF
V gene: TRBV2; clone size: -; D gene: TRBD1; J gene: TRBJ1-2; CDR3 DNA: TGTGCCAGCAGTGAGGACAGGGGACACTATGGCTACACCTTC; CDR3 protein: CASSEDRGHYGYTF
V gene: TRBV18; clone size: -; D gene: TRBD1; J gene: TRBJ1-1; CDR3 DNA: TGTGCCAGCTCAGGGACAGGGATTTTAAACACTGAAGCTTTCTTT; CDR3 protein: CASSGTGILNTEAFF
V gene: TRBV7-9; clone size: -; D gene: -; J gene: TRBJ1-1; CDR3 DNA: TGTGCCAGCAGCCGAGGGACAGAAGCTTTCTTT; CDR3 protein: CASSRGTEAFF
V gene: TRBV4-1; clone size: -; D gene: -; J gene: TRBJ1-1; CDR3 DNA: TGCGCCAGCAGCCAAGTTAACAGGGCCGATGAAGCTTTCTTT; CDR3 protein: CASSQVNRADEAFF
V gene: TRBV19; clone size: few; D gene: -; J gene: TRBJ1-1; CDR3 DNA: TGTGCCAGTAGTATAGGCCAGGGCACTGAAGCTTTCTTT; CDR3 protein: CASSIGQGTEAFF
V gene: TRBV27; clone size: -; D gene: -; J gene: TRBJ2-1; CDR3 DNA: TGTGCCAGCAGTTTTAGCGGAAGCGAGACTCTTGAGCAGTTCTTC; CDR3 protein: CASSFSGSETLEQFF
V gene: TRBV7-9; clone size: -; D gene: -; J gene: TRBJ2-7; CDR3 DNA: TGTGCCAGCAGCTTCGAGGCATACGAGCAGTACTTC; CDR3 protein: CASSFEAYEQYF
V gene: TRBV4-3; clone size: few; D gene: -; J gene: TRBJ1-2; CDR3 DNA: TGCGCCAGCAGCCAAGATAAGTTGGACAGTAACTATGGCTACACCTTC; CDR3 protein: CASSQDKLDSNYGYTF
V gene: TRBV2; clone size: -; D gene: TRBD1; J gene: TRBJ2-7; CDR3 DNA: TGTGCCAATGCCCCCGGACAGGGGAGCAACGAGCAGTACTTC; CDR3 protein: CANAPGQGSNEQYF
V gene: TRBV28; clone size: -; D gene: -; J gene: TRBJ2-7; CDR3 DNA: TGTGCCAGCAGTCTACCTCTAGCGTCAGCCGGGTACGAGCAGTACTTC; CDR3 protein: CASSLPLASAGYEQYF
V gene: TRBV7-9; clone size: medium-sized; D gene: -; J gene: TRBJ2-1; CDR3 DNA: TGTGCCAGCAGCCATAGCTTGGATGCCGGGTACAATGAGCAGTTCTTC; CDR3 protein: CASSHSLDAGYNEQFF
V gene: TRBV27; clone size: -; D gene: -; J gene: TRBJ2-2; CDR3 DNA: TGTGCCAGCAGTTCGAACTGGGCCACCGGGGAGCTGTTTTTT; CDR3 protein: CASSSNWATGELFF
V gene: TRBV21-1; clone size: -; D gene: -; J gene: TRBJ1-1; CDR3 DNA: TGTGCCAGCACCGACAGAACCCAAGCTTTCTTT; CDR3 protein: CASTDRTQAFF
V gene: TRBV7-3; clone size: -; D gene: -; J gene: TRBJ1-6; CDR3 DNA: TGTGCCAGCAGCCCCGTTCTGAATTCACCCCTCCACTTT; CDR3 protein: CASSPVLNSPLHF
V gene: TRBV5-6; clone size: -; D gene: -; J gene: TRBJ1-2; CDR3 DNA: TGTGCCAGCAGCTTATTTTCTTCCGGGGTTTCCCATGGCTACACCTTC; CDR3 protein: CASSLFSSGVSHGYTF
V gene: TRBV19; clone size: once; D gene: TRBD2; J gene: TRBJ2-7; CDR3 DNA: TGTGCCAGTAGTCCAGCGGGAGGGCCCGTCGAGCAGTACTTC; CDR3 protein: CASSPAGGPVEQYF
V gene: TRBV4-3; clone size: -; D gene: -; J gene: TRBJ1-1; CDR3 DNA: TGCGCCAGCAGCCAAGAATGGGGAGTAAACACTGAAGCTTTCTTT; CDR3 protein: CASSQEWGVNTEAFF